The T cell receptor (beta chain) described here comes from a study of CD8+CD57+ T cells in acquired aplastic anemia. At the level of the study: An average of roughly 3 ug of DNA was obtained from sorted CD4+ and CD8+ cells. For CD4+ cells, healthy donors had an average of approximately 9.8 million reads. Study observations and caveats: The CD8+ Simpson's diversity of patients and controls was not significantly different. The number of CD8+ CDR3 sequences shared by patients and controls was about 27.

Germline V gene data show CDR1 as KGHDR and CDR2 as SFDVKD. The CDR3 length is 15 residues. Genomic DNA, serving as template, underwent TCR beta VDJ and CDR3 profiling. TCRdb called the reads again in MiXCR, with one record for every CDR3 protein. Of 50,000 to 70,000 distinct CDR3 sequences in the sample, 50% to 70% were seen once. Notes on this clonotype: Its antigen is unknown. Mismatch with germline at one junction end may stem from a read error.

The clonotype was recovered from a human donor in good health, serving as a control. The sequenced sample was sorted CD4+, CD8+, or CD8+CD57+ T cells (not recorded which) from PBMCs. The J gene is TRBJ1-1, the V gene TRBV24-1, with 8 bases lining up with TRBD1. CDR3 sequence reads: CASSLATGANTEAFF. The CDR3 DNA sequence: TGTGCCAGCAGTTTAGCGACAGGGGCGAACACTGAAGCTTTCTTT.